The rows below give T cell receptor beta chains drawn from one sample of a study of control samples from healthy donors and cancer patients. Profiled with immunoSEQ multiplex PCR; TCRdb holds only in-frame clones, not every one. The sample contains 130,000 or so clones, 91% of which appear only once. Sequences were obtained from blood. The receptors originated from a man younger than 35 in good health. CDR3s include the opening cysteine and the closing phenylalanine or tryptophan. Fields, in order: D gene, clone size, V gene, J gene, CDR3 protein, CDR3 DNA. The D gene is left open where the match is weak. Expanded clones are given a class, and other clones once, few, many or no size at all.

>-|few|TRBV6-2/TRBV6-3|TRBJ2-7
CASSYGQETYEQYF
TGTGCCAGCAGTTACGGGCAGGAGACGTACGAGCAGTACTTC
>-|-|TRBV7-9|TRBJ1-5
CASSRDWDQPQHF
TGTGCCAGCAGTCGGGACTGGGATCAGCCCCAGCATTTT
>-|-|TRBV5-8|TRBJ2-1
CASSFRQERYNEQFF
TGTGCCAGCAGCTTCCGACAGGAGAGATACAATGAGCAGTTCTTC
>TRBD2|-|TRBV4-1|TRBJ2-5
CASSQELAGGLSETQYF
TGCGCCAGCAGCCAAGAGCTAGCGGGGGGGCTGAGTGAGACCCAGTACTTC
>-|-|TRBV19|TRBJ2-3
CASSPPGTADTQYF
TGTGCCAGTTCACCCCCAGGGACCGCAGATACGCAGTATTTT
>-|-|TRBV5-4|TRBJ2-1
CASSLRGGPYNEQFF
TGTGCCAGCAGCTTGAGGGGGGGCCCTTACAATGAGCAGTTCTTC
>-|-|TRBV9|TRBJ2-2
CASSPGNTGELFF
TGTGCCAGCAGCCCGGGGAACACCGGGGAGCTGTTTTTT
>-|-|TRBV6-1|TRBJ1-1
CASSEVLRLVNTEAFF
TGTGCCAGCAGTGAAGTTCTAAGGCTCGTGAACACTGAAGCTTTCTTT
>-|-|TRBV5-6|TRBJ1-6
CASSLGQNNSPLHF
TGTGCCAGCAGCTTGGGACAAAACAATTCACCCCTCCACTTT
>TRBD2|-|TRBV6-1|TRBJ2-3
CASSEALAGGVDTQYF
TGTGCCAGCAGTGAAGCGCTCGCGGGGGGGGTCGATACGCAGTATTTT
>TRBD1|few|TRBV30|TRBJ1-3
CAWSTGQGKISGNTIYF
TGTGCCTGGAGCACCGGACAGGGCAAAATCTCTGGAAACACCATATATTTT